This TCR beta chain originates from a study of tumor-infiltrating lymphocytes in primary liver carcinoma. Unsorted whole blood yielded blood RNA, and germline DNA was extracted as well. In this sample, this clonotype turned up many times. The CDR3 consists of 13 residues. With 2 bases removed from V and 1 base from J, the gap between germline ends came to 5 bases. TCR beta cDNA came from about 0.55 ug total RNA, primed with a constant-region primer. TCR beta libraries came from three nested multiplex PCR rounds using slightly modified ARM-PCR. A C-beta reverse primer was combined with TRBV1-TRBV30 forward primers in the first two PCR rounds, and each round had approximately 10 cycles. MiXCR was run by TCRdb on the multiplex PCR reads, yielding one entry per CDR3 protein. Of 250,000 to 400,000 distinct CDR3 sequences in the sample, about 62% were seen once.

V gene TRBV12-3 or TRBV12-4 combines with J gene TRBJ1-1, with D perhaps matching TRBD1 (5 bases). The origin of this receptor is a man aged 40-49 years with primary liver carcinoma and hepatitis B virus infection. The sequencing sample was made of peripheral blood. The DNA of the CDR3 is TGTGCCAGCAGTTTACAGGGGAACACTGAAGCTTTCTTT. The encoded protein is CASSLQGNTEAFF.